One and the same sample provided the 21 T cell receptor beta chains below, sequenced in a study of blood T cell repertoires in COVID-19. Sequencing used immunoSEQ multiplex PCR; TCRdb keeps in-frame clones, though not all of them. This table holds hundreds of thousands of clones, 83% found once. The sequenced sample consisted of PBMCs or T cells enriched from blood (not recorded which). These receptors all come from a woman in her forties or fifties who had been exposed to COVID-19.

This rearrangement joins TRBV6-5 to TRBJ2-7; 7 positions agree with TRBD1. V was clipped by 0 bases and J by 3 bases; unmatched bases: 2. Germline CDR1 and CDR2: MNHEY and SVGAGI. This CDR3 is 14 amino acids long. DNA for the CDR3: TGTGCCAGCAGTTACTCGGGACAGCTCTACGAGCAGTACTTC. Encoded protein: CASSYSGQLYEQYF.

The V and J genes are TRBV5-5 and TRBJ1-2, with D unclear. Germline V CDR1 and CDR2: SGHKS, YYEKEE (reference sequence). This CDR3 is built from 14 residues. Between the trimmed V and J ends, which lost 0 bases and 1 base, there was a span of 7 bases. The CDR3 region has the DNA TGTGCCAGCAGCTTGGGCACAGATAACTATGGCTACACCTTC. Translated, it gives CASSLGTDNYGYTF.

The rearrangement links TRBV28 to TRBJ1-3, with D possibly matching TRBD1 (6 bases). The V gene lost 10 bases and the J gene lost 0 bases, with 16 bases spanning the gap. The CDR3 sequence is 15 residues long. Germline assignment: CDR1 MDHEN and CDR2 SYDVKM. The CDR3 DNA is TGTGCCACCCGGACAGCAGGGATCTCTGGAAACACCATATATTTT. This sequence encodes CATRTAGISGNTIYF.

This chain joins TRBV10-2 and TRBJ1-1; tentatively, D is TRBD1 (6 bases). V was pared by 0 bases and J by 10 bases, with 15 bases between. Germline assignment: CDR1 WSHSY and CDR2 SAAADI. The CDR3 covers 14 residues. CDR3 in amino acids: CASSESGGQLGAFF. CDR3 DNA: TGCGCCAGCAGTGAGTCGGGCGGACAGCTAGGAGCTTTCTTT.

CDR3 residues: CASSVDGGSTEAFF. In DNA, the CDR3 is TGTGCCAGCAGCGTAGACGGGGGTAGCACTGAAGCTTTCTTT. The chain combines TRBV9 with TRBJ1-1, with a possible D match to TRBD1 (5 bases). The CDR3 runs to 14 residues. Between the trimmed V and J ends, which lost 0 bases and 4 bases, there was a span of 10 bases. Germline CDR1 SGDLS, CDR2 YYNGEE.

V gene TRBV29-1 combines with J gene TRBJ1-2; D is unresolved. Deletions cut 6 bases from V and 4 bases from J, with 15 bases between. The germline CDR1 and CDR2 sequences are SQVTM and ANQGSEA. CDR3 length: 13 residues. DNA for the CDR3: TGCAGCGTAACGGCGTCGAGCGGCTATGGCTACACCTTC. It is translated as CSVTASSGYGYTF.

The rearrangement links TRBV3-1 (or the pseudogene TRBV3-2) to TRBJ1-6; D may be TRBD1 (6 bases). The germline V gene encodes CDR1 LGHDT and CDR2 YNNKEL (reference sequence). The CDR3 runs to 15 residues. V was trimmed by 4 bases and J by 9 bases, leaving 16 bases between them. The CDR3 spells CASSREPRGSSPLHF. Written as DNA, the CDR3 is TGTGCCAGCAGCCGCGAACCCAGGGGATCTTCACCCCTCCACTTT.

This chain joins TRBV5-1 and TRBJ2-3, with D possibly TRBD1 on 6 matching bases. Trimming removed 7 bases at V and 3 bases at J, with 12 bases between. Germline values: CDR1 SGHRS, CDR2 YFSETQ. This CDR3 is 13 amino acids long. The CDR3 DNA reads as TGCGCCAGCCACGATACAGGGACAGATACGCAGTATTTT. Protein sequence: CASHDTGTDTQYF.

The chain employs TRBV29-1 and TRBJ2-1, with a possible D match to TRBD2 (6 bases). V lost 5 bases and J lost 6, with 11 bases in between. This CDR3 has 12 amino acids. CDR1 and CDR2 from the germline V gene are SQVTM and ANQGSEA. The CDR3: CSVTDGGNEQFF. CDR3 DNA sequence: TGCAGCGTTACAGACGGGGGCAATGAGCAGTTCTTC.

The chain joins TRBV11-2 to TRBJ1-1; TRBD1 matches 10 bases. Germline CDR1 reads SGHAT; CDR2 reads FQNNGV. The CDR3 loop spans 16 amino acids. V shed 5 bases, J shed 0 bases, and the junction held 6 bases outside the gene matches. CDR3 nucleotides: TGTGCCAGCAGCCCAAGACAGGGGGCTCTGAACACTGAAGCTTTCTTT. It yields the protein CASSPRQGALNTEAFF.

For the CDR3, the DNA is TGCGCCAGCATGCTGACAGCCGAGCAGTACTTC. It specifies CASMLTAEQYF. V usage is TRBV10-2 and J usage is TRBJ2-7, with D possibly being TRBD1 (5 bases). The CDR3 sequence is 11 residues long. Trimming took off 7 bases at V and 6 bases at J, with 10 bases between the two ends. CDR1 is WSHSY and CDR2 is SAAADI in the germline V gene.

The chain is built from TRBV14 and TRBJ1-2; possible D gene TRBD1, 5 bases. CDR1 is SGHDN, CDR2 FVKESK, per germline. This CDR3 is 14 amino acids long. Trimming took 1 base from V and 5 from J, leaving 11 bases between them. The CDR3 coding sequence is TGTGCCAGCAGCCAAGGTCGGGGGGAGTATGGCTACACCTTC. Residues: CASSQGRGEYGYTF.

The genes are TRBV12-3 or TRBV12-4 and TRBJ1-2; D is undetermined. V was pared by 2 bases and J by 8 bases, with 12 bases between. The CDR3 extends over 13 amino acids. The CDR3 region is CASSLFSVWGYTF. CDR3 nucleotides: TGTGCCAGCAGTTTATTCTCGGTATGGGGCTACACCTTC.

The V and J genes are TRBV6-5 and TRBJ1-1, with D perhaps TRBD1 (6 bases). In germline, CDR1 is MNHEY, CDR2 SVGAGI. V lost 6 bases and J lost 3, with 17 bases in between. The CDR3 is 15 amino acids. CDR3 amino acids: CASSKGGGPHTEAFF. The CDR3 coding sequence is TGTGCCAGCAGCAAAGGGGGGGGCCCCCACACTGAAGCTTTCTTT.

This clone was seen only once. The J gene is TRBJ2-1, the V gene TRBV4-2; TRBD2 might be the D (6 bases). V lost 0 bases and J lost 5, with 14 bases in between. CDR3 length: 16 amino acids. CDR1 and CDR2 (germline): LGHNA, YNFKEQ. The CDR3 coding sequence is TGTGCCAGCAGCCAAGATCGTACGGGGGAGGACAATGAGCAGTTCTTC. Encoded protein: CASSQDRTGEDNEQFF.

This clone was counted a single time. The chain has TRBV11-2 and TRBJ1-2; D is perhaps TRBD1 (5 bases). CDR3 length: 19 residues. Germline loops: CDR1 SGHAT, CDR2 FQNNGV. Trimming pared 3 bases from V and 3 bases from J, leaving 26 bases between. CDR3 amino acids: CASSFTVGMEGAADYGYTF. The DNA for the CDR3 is TGTGCCAGCAGCTTCACGGTGGGGATGGAAGGGGCGGCGGACTATGGCTACACCTTC.

This clone has only a few counts. This chain links TRBV9 with TRBJ1-6, with 8 positions matching TRBD1. The germline CDR1 and CDR2 sequences are SGDLS and YYNGEE. J lost 4 bases, V lost 2 bases, and 2 bases had no gene match. The CDR3 loop spans 15 amino acids. CDR3 DNA sequence: TGTGCCAGCAGCGTGGACAGGGCGTATAATTCACCCCTCCACTTT. Protein product: CASSVDRAYNSPLHF.

The chain is built from TRBV10-3 and TRBJ2-4; TRBD1 agrees at 7 bases. V lost 3 bases to trimming and J lost 8 bases; unmatched junction nucleotides: 13. Germline V gene sequence: CDR1 ENHRY, CDR2 SYGVKD. The CDR3 has 16 amino acids. The DNA for the CDR3 is TGTGCCATCAGTGAATCGGACAGGACACCTCGGGACATTCAGTACTTC. It yields the protein CAISESDRTPRDIQYF.

The J gene is TRBJ1-2, the V gene TRBV2; D gene unclear. The CDR3 loop spans 13 amino acids. Germline CDR1 is SNHLY and CDR2 is FYNNEI. V was shortened by 7 bases and J by 0 bases, with 9 bases between the two germline ends. The CDR3 DNA reads TGTGCCAGCACGGGGTGGCCTAACTATGGCTACACCTTC. Translation: CASTGWPNYGYTF.

CDR3 sequence: CATSSRTGGDEQYF. The CDR3 DNA reads as TGTGCCACCAGCAGCAGGACAGGGGGCGACGAGCAGTACTTC. V and J are TRBV15 and TRBJ2-7; 11 nucleotides agree with TRBD1. V trimming: 3 bases; J trimming: 5 bases; junction bases outside the gene matches: 3. This CDR3 has 14 residues. Germline V lookup: CDR1 LNHNV, CDR2 YYDKDF (reference sequence).

V usage is TRBV5-1 and J usage is TRBJ2-5, with D uncertain. Germline loops: CDR1 SGHRS, CDR2 YFSETQ. With 1 base removed from V and 2 bases from J, the gap between germline ends came to 9 bases. CDR3 length equals 14 residues. In DNA form, the CDR3 reads TGCGCCAGCAGCTTGATGGGCCCTCAAGAGACCCAGTACTTC. Translated, it gives CASSLMGPQETQYF.